This record concerns one T cell receptor (beta chain) sequence. Original methodology: Cell counts per sample came from amplifying reference gene primers. This table comes from immunoSEQ multiplex PCR, and its TCRdb copy is limited to in-frame clones, with some not included. That table gives V, J and clone size, and the DNA gave D and trimming. The sample records under 200,000 clones, roughly three quarters being singletons. The germline V gene has CDR1 SEHNR and CDR2 FQNEAQ (reference sequence). CDR3 length equals 17 residues. V was pared by 9 bases and J by 4 bases, with 25 bases between. This record belongs to a study of blood T cell repertoires in COVID-19. At the level of the study: Samples taken during acute and convalescent COVID-19 were collected in the United States, Italy and Spain. The cDNA or gDNA used as material had been derived from T cells, B-cell-depleted T cells, or PBMCs.

Seattle participants joined during active infection and were tracked over time. This chain joins TRBV7-9 and TRBJ2-1; weak D call: TRBD2 (7 bases). The source is a woman aged 40 to 55 with COVID-19, enrolled during active disease. The specimen was peripheral blood. The CDR3 sequence is CASRGGPSGAHYNEQFF. The CDR3 nucleotides are TGTGCCAGTCGAGGGGGGCCTAGCGGTGCCCATTACAATGAGCAGTTCTTC.